These T cell receptor beta chains were read from a single sample in a study of blood T cell repertoires in COVID-19. Libraries were prepared by immunoSEQ multiplex PCR; TCRdb keeps only in-frame clonotypes and omits some of them. The sample shows about 220,000 clones, 60% to 85% of them seen only once. What was sequenced was peripheral blood. The origin of the receptors is a woman in her seventies with acute or convalescent COVID-19. Each CDR3 is given with its conserved first and last residue. The D gene is left open where the match is weak. For some rows the clone size is stated as once, few or many, or as a class when expanded; others skip it.

j_gene,d_gene,v_gene,abundance,CDR3aa,CDR3nt
TRBJ1-4,NA,TRBV2,NA,CASSVGGADEKLFF,TGTGCCAGCAGTGTGGGAGGGGCAGATGAAAAACTGTTTTTT
TRBJ2-7,TRBD2,TRBV6-2/TRBV6-3,NA,CASSLLAGGTYEQYF,TGTGCCAGCAGCCTGCTAGCGGGGGGCACCTACGAGCAGTACTTC
TRBJ1-5,TRBD1,TRBV29-1,NA,CSVLKAPGQGSDSNQPQHF,TGCAGCGTGCTTAAGGCGCCGGGACAGGGCTCGGATAGCAATCAGCCCCAGCATTTT
TRBJ2-2,TRBD1,TRBV6-4,NA,CASSDHFRQGYTGELFF,TGTGCCAGCAGTGACCACTTCCGACAGGGTTACACCGGGGAGCTGTTTTTT
TRBJ2-1,NA,TRBV5-1,once,CASTGSEYNEQFF,TGCGCCAGCACAGGGTCGGAGTACAATGAGCAGTTCTTC
TRBJ2-3,TRBD2,TRBV13,NA,CASSVLGGFTDTQYF,TGTGCCAGCAGCGTACTGGGGGGGTTCACAGATACGCAGTATTTT
TRBJ2-1,TRBD1,TRBV18,NA,CASSPGTGNEQFF,TGTGCCAGCTCCCCCGGGACAGGGAATGAGCAGTTCTTC
TRBJ2-5,NA,TRBV2,NA,CASRFAGRQETQYF,TGTGCCAGCAGGTTTGCGGGGCGGCAGGAGACCCAGTACTTC
TRBJ2-1,TRBD2,TRBV2,NA,CASTFSGGPFGEQFF,TGTGCCAGCACCTTTAGCGGGGGACCCTTTGGTGAGCAGTTCTTC
TRBJ1-2,TRBD1,TRBV6-2/TRBV6-3,NA,CASNPPGTAYGYTF,TGTGCCAGCAACCCCCCCGGGACAGCTTATGGCTACACCTTC
TRBJ1-1,TRBD1,TRBV6-5,NA,CASSSTGGLGAFF,TGTGCCAGCAGTTCGACAGGGGGCTTGGGAGCTTTCTTT
TRBJ1-1,NA,TRBV29-1,NA,CSVGVYSSGTNTEAFF,TGCAGCGTTGGGGTTTATAGTTCAGGGACAAACACTGAAGCTTTCTTT
TRBJ1-6,NA,TRBV7-8,NA,CASSLGSRNRNNSPLHF,TGTGCCAGCAGCCTAGGTTCGAGGAATAGGAATAATTCACCCCTCCACTTT
TRBJ1-4,NA,TRBV2,once,CASRGGVGEKLFF,TGTGCCAGCAGGGGGGGAGTCGGGGAAAAACTGTTTTTT
TRBJ2-5,TRBD1,TRBV24-1,once,CATSDAGQVWYF,TGTGCCACCAGTGATGCAGGACAGGTCTGGTACTTC
TRBJ1-1,TRBD1,TRBV7-3,few,CASSSGQGEAFF,TGTGCCAGCAGCTCAGGACAGGGAGAAGCTTTCTTT